This T cell receptor beta chain was observed in a study of long-term antiretroviral therapy in people with HIV. General study findings and limits: Despite increasing after ART, diversity remained lower than that of transplant donor controls.

The CDR3 runs 15 residues. The ends lost 6 bases at V and 6 bases at J; junction bases unmatched: 13. From germline, CDR1 is MNHEY and CDR2 SVGAGI. To note about this clone: Its specificity is unknown.

Version v3.0 of the immunoSEQ assay ran at survey level. TCRdb's copy holds only in-frame clones and misses some; the assay was immunoSEQ multiplex PCR. The repertoire holds under 20,000 clones, with 90% to 95% as singletons. The material was unsorted PBMCs, obtained 3 years after starting antiretroviral therapy. The TCR was taken from a man aged 50 to 59 with HIV. This chain uses TRBV6-5 with TRBJ2-7, with 8 bases fitting TRBD2. CDR3 sequence (DNA): TGTGCCAGCAGGGCGAGCCGGGGGGGACTGGTCGAGCAGTACTTC. As protein: CASRASRGGLVEQYF.